What follows are 5 T cell receptor beta chains derived from one specimen sequenced in a study of blood T cell repertoires in COVID-19. TCRdb's table, derived via immunoSEQ multiplex PCR, lists solely in-frame clones and lacks some. The sample shows approximately 89,000 clones, about 95% of them seen only once. The sequenced sample consisted of peripheral blood. Receptors originate from a human donor with active COVID-19. The donor label of this sample is uncertain.

This sequence joins TRBV6-5 and TRBJ2-7; tentatively, D is TRBD2 (5 bases). The germline V and J ends were trimmed by 5 bases and 4 bases, with 18 bases remaining between them. The CDR3 loop spans 15 amino acids. The germline V gene encodes CDR1 MNHEY and CDR2 SVGAGI. CDR3 sequence reads: CASSPNQDSGYEQYF. The CDR3 region has the DNA TGTGCCAGCAGTCCTAATCAAGATTCGGGGTACGAGCAGTACTTC.

This clone appeared once. V usage is TRBV28 and J usage is TRBJ1-6; D gene unclear. Trimming removed 4 bases at V and 4 bases at J, with 20 bases between. The CDR3 runs to 18 residues. From germline, CDR1 is MDHEN and CDR2 SYDVKM. CDR3 DNA sequence: TGTGCCAGCAGTTCGGCCAGTCGCGGTGGTATATATAATTCACCCCTCCACTTT. Its translation: CASSSASRGGIYNSPLHF.

The gene calls are TRBV28 and TRBJ1-4, with unresolved D. Trimming took off 5 bases at V and 4 bases at J, with 14 bases between the two ends. Germline CDR1 and CDR2: MDHEN and SYDVKM. The CDR3 spans 15 residues. CDR3 coding DNA: TGTGCCAGCAGTGCGAGCGGCAGCCGTAATGAAAAACTGTTTTTT. Its protein is CASSASGSRNEKLFF.

The chain is built from TRBV5-1 and TRBJ2-1; 9 bases map to TRBD2. Germline V gene sequence: CDR1 SGHRS, CDR2 YFSETQ. The V and J ends lost 4 bases and 7 bases, in that order; junction bases with no gene match: 6. The CDR3 loop spans 14 amino acids. This chain's CDR3 is CASSGGLARNEQFF. The CDR3 coding sequence is TGCGCCAGCAGCGGGGGACTAGCTAGGAATGAGCAGTTCTTC.

This rearrangement joins TRBV5-5 to TRBJ1-5, with 7 positions matching TRBD1. Germline assignment: CDR1 SGHKS and CDR2 YYEKEE (reference sequence). The V segment lost 4 bases and the J segment 1 base; nucleotides outside the gene matches: 8. The CDR3 spans 16 residues. The CDR3 sequence is CASSVEPGQSNQPQHF. The DNA for the CDR3 is TGTGCCAGCAGCGTAGAACCGGGACAGAGCAATCAGCCCCAGCATTTT.